This entry lists 19 T cell receptor beta chains sequenced from one sample in a study of shared clonotypes between healthy human individuals. Profiling relied on immunoSEQ multiplex PCR, and the TCRdb table lists in-frame clones only, not all of them. The sample records some 1 million clones, under 80% being singletons. The specimen was memory CD4+ T cells sorted from blood. Subset of the sample: CD45RA-negative fraction. All receptors derive from a man aged 18 to 30 in good health.

This clone was seen just once. This sequence joins TRBV29-1 and TRBJ2-5; 7 bases fit TRBD2. The J call may be mistaken, given a closer DNA end match to TRBJ2-7. Germline CDR1 is SQVTM and CDR2 is ANQGSEA. This CDR3 comprises 13 residues. The chain's CDR3 is CSVEVAGIYEQYF. In DNA form, the CDR3 reads TGCAGCGTTGAAGTAGCGGGCATCTACGAGCAGTACTTC.

Comments on this clone: A far larger clone is one nucleotide away, so this likely arose from a read error. The sample carries other DNA sequences with the same CDR3. This chain connects TRBV4-1 to TRBJ2-3, with 7 positions matching TRBD2. Germline loops: CDR1 MGHRA, CDR2 YSYEKL. The CDR3 has 16 residues. Unmatched junction bases numbered 9, after V lost 0 bases and J lost 6 bases. CDR3 DNA sequence: TGCGCCAGCAGCCAAGAACCCGGACTAGGTGAGGATACGCAGTATTTT. This codes for CASSQEPGLGEDTQYF.

The chain has TRBV2 and TRBJ2-5; D uncertain. Trimming removed 6 bases from V and 0 bases from J, with 8 bases in between. CDR3 length: 13 residues. Germline V gene lookup returns CDR1 SNHLY and CDR2 FYNNEI. The CDR3 loop is CASRRTYQETQYF. CDR3 coding DNA: TGTGCCAGCAGGCGGACGTACCAAGAGACCCAGTACTTC.

A single count supports this clone. The rearrangement uses TRBV11-1 and TRBJ1-6; TRBD1 might be the D (6 bases). CDR1 is SGHAT, CDR2 FQDESV, per germline (reference sequence). V was trimmed by 4 bases and J by 10 bases, leaving 11 bases between them. The CDR3 consists of 13 residues. Here the CDR3 reads CASSSRQESPLHF. The CDR3 nucleotides are TGTGCCAGCAGCTCACGACAGGAGTCACCCCTCCACTTT.

The genes are TRBV6-1 and TRBJ2-7, with 8 bases identical to TRBD1. This CDR3 has 13 amino acids. The V gene's germline CDR1 is MNHNS and CDR2 SASEGT. The V segment lost 6 bases and the J segment 7 bases; nucleotides outside the gene matches: 8. The CDR3 nucleotides are TGTGCCAGCAGGAACCAGGGGGCGGGGGAGCAGTACTTC. Its protein product is CASRNQGAGEQYF.

The chain combines TRBV7-2 with TRBJ2-2; 13 nucleotides line up with TRBD2. The CDR3 runs 17 residues. J gave up 5 bases and V 4 bases, and 7 bases lay outside the gene matches. Germline V gene sequence: CDR1 SGHTA, CDR2 FQGNSA. The CDR3 region has the DNA TGTGCCAGCAGCTACGGACTAGCGGGGGAAAAAACCGGGGAGCTGTTTTTT. The encoded protein is CASSYGLAGEKTGELFF. Full variable domain (missing parts from reference TRBV7-2 and TRBJ2-2): GAGVSQSPSNKVTEKGKDVELRCDPISGHTALYWYRQSLGQGLEFLIYFQGNSAPDKSGLPSDRFSAERTGGSVSTLTIQRTQQEDSAVYLCASSYGLAGEKTGELFFGEGSRLTVL.

CDR3 in amino acids: CASSERGGVYNEQFF. CDR3 sequence (DNA): TGTGCCAGCAGTGAGCGGGGTGGTGTATACAATGAGCAGTTCTTC. The chain has TRBV6-1 and TRBJ2-1; D perhaps matches TRBD2 (6 bases). Trimming removed 3 bases from V and 4 bases from J, with 13 bases in between. There are 15 residues in the CDR3. Germline V gene lookup returns CDR1 MNHNS and CDR2 SASEGT.

This rearrangement joins TRBV6-1 to TRBJ1-5, with D maybe TRBD1 (6 bases). Germline CDR1 MNHNS, CDR2 SASEGT. The CDR3 is 15 amino acids. The ends were cut back, 5 bases at V and 0 bases at J, with 11 bases in the middle. The CDR3, as DNA: TGTGCCAGCAGTCTCAGACAGGATAGCAATCAGCCCCAGCATTTT. Amino acids: CASSLRQDSNQPQHF.

Remarks on this clone: Given a far larger clone just one base away, this is likely a sequencing read error. The chain recombines TRBV5-6 with TRBJ1-5; no reliable D call. The length of the CDR3 is 12 residues. The germline V and J ends were trimmed by 4 bases and 1 base, with 3 bases remaining between them. CDR1 is SGHDT and CDR2 is YYEEEE in the germline V gene. The CDR3 region has the DNA TGTGCCAGCAGCCCCAGCAATCAGCCCCAGCATTTT. Its translation: CASSPSNQPQHF.

The V gene is TRBV7-2, the J gene TRBJ1-1; D is uncertain. The CDR3 runs 15 residues. Germline CDR1 is SGHTA and CDR2 is FQGNSA. V was shortened by 4 bases and J by 3 bases, with 15 bases between the two germline ends. The CDR3 sequence: CASSSYGIKDTEAFF. The CDR3 DNA follows: TGTGCCAGCAGCTCATATGGGATAAAGGACACTGAAGCTTTCTTT.

Turning to this clone: This CDR3 is also generated by other DNA sequences in the sample. The chain combines TRBV2 with TRBJ2-7, with D possibly being TRBD1 (5 bases). From germline, CDR1 is SNHLY and CDR2 FYNNEI. This CDR3 is built from 12 residues. The V gene lost 5 bases and the J gene lost 1 base, with 6 bases spanning the gap. CDR3 region: CASSRQSYEQYF. The CDR3 region has the DNA TGTGCCAGCAGTCGACAGTCCTACGAGCAGTACTTC.

The rearrangement links TRBV19 to TRBJ2-3; D is uncertain. CDR3 length: 18 amino acids. Germline V gives CDR1 LNHDA, CDR2 SQIVND (reference sequence). With 3 bases removed from V and 0 bases from J, the gap between germline ends came to 19 bases. The CDR3: CASSILPVLLSSTDTQYF. DNA of the CDR3: TGTGCCAGTAGTATTTTACCCGTTCTGCTCTCTAGCACAGATACGCAGTATTTT. The whole variable domain, filled in from reference TRBV19 and TRBJ2-3, reads DGGITQSPKYLFRKEGQNVTLSCEQNLNHDAMYWYRQDPGQGLRLIYYSQIVNDFQKGDIAEGYSVSREKKESFPLTVTSAQKNPTAFYLCASSILPVLLSSTDTQYFGPGTRLTVL.

The V and J genes are TRBV6-1 and TRBJ1-1; D is uncertain. The germline V gene encodes CDR1 MNHNS and CDR2 SASEGT. V lost 10 bases to trimming and J lost 3 bases, with 15 bases between them. The CDR3 length is 13 residues. CDR3 nucleotide sequence: TGTGCCATGCGGGAGGGCGGGTACACTGAAGCTTTCTTT. It specifies CAMREGGYTEAFF.

This clone appeared a single time. This chain links TRBV28 with TRBJ1-1, with TRBD1 matching over 9 bases. CDR1 MDHEN and CDR2 SYDVKM come from the germline V gene. The J segment lost 4 bases and the V segment lost 3 bases, leaving 6 bases of the junction unmatched. The CDR3 has 15 amino acids. The CDR3 coding sequence is TGTGCCAGCAGTTTCCCACAGGGGGCGATCACTGAAGCTTTCTTT. Its translation is CASSFPQGAITEAFF.

The V call is TRBV2, the J call TRBJ2-5; D ambiguous. Germline V gene lookup returns CDR1 SNHLY and CDR2 FYNNEI. CDR3 length: 12 residues. With 7 bases removed from V and 4 bases from J, the gap between germline ends came to 10 bases. The CDR3 spells CASNIPPETQYF. The CDR3 nucleotides read TGTGCCAGCAATATTCCCCCAGAGACCCAGTACTTC.

CDR3 amino acids: CAWSDAGATDTQYF. The CDR3 nucleotides are TGTGCCTGGAGTGATGCGGGGGCTACAGATACGCAGTATTTT. The rearrangement links TRBV30 to TRBJ2-3; D might be TRBD2 (7 bases). This CDR3 has 14 amino acids. The germline CDR1 and CDR2 sequences are GTSNPN and SVGIG (reference sequence). Trimming stripped 1 base from V and 3 bases from J, with 11 bases between.

The V and J genes are TRBV4-1 and TRBJ2-1; the match to TRBD1 covers 9 bases. There are 17 residues in the CDR3. Germline CDR1 reads MGHRA; CDR2 reads YSYEKL. Losses at the gene ends were 0 bases for V and 9 bases for J; bases not matched to a gene: 12. CDR3 DNA: TGCGCCAGCAGCCAAGAGGAGACAGGGGGACCGAGGGGTGAGCAGTTCTTC. It encodes CASSQEETGGPRGEQFF.

The V call is TRBV19, the J call TRBJ1-5; D ambiguous. Germline V gene data show CDR1 as LNHDA and CDR2 as SQIVND (reference sequence). The germline V and J ends were trimmed by 4 bases and 0 bases, with 13 bases remaining between them. The CDR3 consists of 16 residues. CDR3 loop: CASSKITADSNQPQHF. CDR3 nucleotides: TGTGCCAGTAGTAAGATCACGGCAGATAGCAATCAGCCCCAGCATTTT.

The V and J genes are TRBV13 and TRBJ2-1, with D perhaps TRBD2 (7 bases). Looked up from germline, CDR1 is PRHDT and CDR2 is FYEKMQ (reference sequence). The CDR3 extends over 16 amino acids. Between the trimmed V and J ends, which lost 3 bases and 5 bases, there was a span of 17 bases. In nucleotides, the CDR3 is TGTGCCAGCAGCTTCGGCTTCGGGGGGCCCAACAATGAGCAGTTCTTC. Encoded protein: CASSFGFGGPNNEQFF. Full variable domain (remainder filled in from reference TRBV13 and TRBJ2-1): AAGVIQSPRHLIKEKRETATLKCYPIPRHDTVYWYQQGPGQDPQFLISFYEKMQSDKGSIPDRFSAQQFSDYHSELNMSSLELGDSALYFCASSFGFGGPNNEQFFGPGTRLTVL.